The text below deals with one TCR beta chain. Its antigen remains unidentified. Separate cDNA molecules each had unique molecular identifiers attached to them. TCRdb re-called the 5' RACE reads with MiXCR, one entry per CDR3 protein. Here the sample spans 50,000 to 70,000 distinct CDR3 sequences, around 14% being singletons. V lost 6 bases and J lost 7; bases outside the gene matches: 8. This CDR3 contains 14 residues. Germline V gene lookup returns CDR1 SQVTM and CDR2 ANQGSEA. The data belong to a study of early T cells in non-severe SARS-CoV-2 infection. Background on the study: The input, bulk RNA from unsorted whole blood, was sequenced, and chains were unpaired.

Study-level points and caveats: Lookups in VDJdb leaned toward anti-spike CD8 responses and missed private and CD4 specificities.

This clonotype originated in an adult who was a healthcare worker with PCR-confirmed SARS-CoV-2 infection or an uninfected control (not recorded which). Sequencing was performed on whole blood, taken at baseline. This chain uses TRBV29-1 with TRBJ1-6; 8 bases line up with TRBD1. Here the CDR3 reads CSVRAGTGNSPLHF. For the CDR3, the DNA is TGCAGCGTGCGGGCCGGGACAGGAAATTCACCCCTCCACTTT.